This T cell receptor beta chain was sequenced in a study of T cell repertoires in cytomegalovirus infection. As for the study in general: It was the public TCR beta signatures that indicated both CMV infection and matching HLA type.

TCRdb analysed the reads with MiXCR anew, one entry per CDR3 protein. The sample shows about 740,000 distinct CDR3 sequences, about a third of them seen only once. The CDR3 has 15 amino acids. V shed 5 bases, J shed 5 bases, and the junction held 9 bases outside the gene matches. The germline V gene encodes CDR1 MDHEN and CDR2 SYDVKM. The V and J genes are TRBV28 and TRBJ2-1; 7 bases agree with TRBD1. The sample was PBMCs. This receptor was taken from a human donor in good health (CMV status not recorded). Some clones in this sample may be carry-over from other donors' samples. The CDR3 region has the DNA TGTGCCAGCAGTCCTCAGACAGGGCGCGACAATGAGCAGTTCTTC. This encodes CASSPQTGRDNEQFF.